The 21 T cell receptor beta chains given below trace back to one sample, sequenced in a study of regulatory T cells in long-lasting Graves disease. Through Arm-PCR of CDR3 regions and iRepertoire HTBI primers, TCR beta libraries were built. TCRdb re-called the multiplex PCR reads with MiXCR, one entry per CDR3 protein. Found here are about 540,000 distinct CDR3 sequences, roughly 13% of them singletons; the top ten hold more than 8.5%. Time point meaning: newly diagnosed GD, antithyroid drugs for less than 3 months. RNA extracted from PBMCs served as the sequencing template. This sample was shared with a second study, whose subject was T cells in Graves' hyperthyroidism and ophthalmopathy.

The sample in question was peripheral blood mononuclear cells (PBMCs), obtained at new diagnosis, from a patient treated with antithyroid drugs. These receptors were obtained from a man aged 25 to 40 with Graves disease.

This chain joins TRBV5-1 and TRBJ1-2; D perhaps matches TRBD1 (5 bases). Germline V gene sequence: CDR1 SGHRS, CDR2 YFSETQ. CDR3 length: 15 amino acids. Trimming shortened V by 4 bases and J by 4 bases, and 17 bases separated the two germline ends. The CDR3 region is CASSPGGGESYGYTF. The CDR3 bases are TGCGCCAGCAGCCCGGGCGGGGGAGAAAGCTATGGCTACACCTTC.

The chain couples TRBV7-9 to TRBJ1-2; 8 bases fit TRBD1. The CDR3 length is 14 residues. After removal of 7 bases from V and 5 bases from J, the junction contained 9 bases not matched to a gene. CDR1 and CDR2 from the germline V gene are SEHNR and FQNEAQ (reference sequence). The DNA of the CDR3 is TGTGCCAGCACCCCGTCGGACAGGGTGTATGGCTACACCTTC. Residues: CASTPSDRVYGYTF. The entire variable domain, with the rest obtained from reference TRBV7-9 and TRBJ1-2, is as follows: DTGVSQNPRHKITKRGQNVTFRCDPISEHNRLYWYRQTLGQGPEFLTYFQNEAQLEKSRLLSDRFSAERPKGSFSTLEIQRTEQGDSAMYLCASTPSDRVYGYTFGSGTRLTVV.

The V and J genes are TRBV19 and TRBJ2-7; TRBD2 matches at 7 bases. The CDR3 consists of 15 residues. V lost 4 bases, J lost 1 base, and 7 bases stayed unmatched. Per germline, CDR1 LNHDA and CDR2 SQIVND (reference sequence). The CDR3 region has the DNA TGTGCCAGTAGTAGCCTAGCGGTTGGATCCTACGAGCAGTACTTC. It codes for CASSSLAVGSYEQYF.

This clonotype has at least ten counts. This rearrangement joins TRBV20-1 to TRBJ1-4; D gene ambiguous. The length of the CDR3 is 13 residues. Germline values: CDR1 DFQATT, CDR2 SNEGSKA (reference sequence). V lost 4 bases and J lost 3, with 9 bases in between. The CDR3 DNA is TGCAGTGCTACTAGGACGGCTAATGAAAAACTGTTTTTT. It codes for CSATRTANEKLFF.

This clonotype was observed at least ten times. The chain combines TRBV2 with TRBJ2-7; D unclear. The CDR3 has 12 residues. CDR1 SNHLY and CDR2 FYNNEI come from the germline V gene. V gave up 8 bases and J gave up 4 bases, with 12 bases separating them. The CDR3 DNA reads as TGTGCCAGCTTGGGCCCTACTTACGAGCAGTACTTC. Protein product: CASLGPTYEQYF.

This clonotype was picked up many times. The rearrangement uses TRBV7-8 and TRBJ2-7; perhaps TRBD1 as D (5 bases). V was shortened by 5 bases and J by 4 bases, with 24 bases between the two germline ends. Germline V gene sequence: CDR1 SGHVS, CDR2 FQNEAQ. The CDR3 has 17 residues. The CDR3 DNA reads as TGTGCCAGCAGCCCAAGCCGTTTTGGGGCTGGGTTTTACGAGCAGTACTTC. Its translation: CASSPSRFGAGFYEQYF.

The rearrangement joins TRBV19 to TRBJ2-7, with a possible D match to TRBD1 (7 bases). CDR3 size: 15 residues. V was pared by 3 bases and J by 6 bases, with 18 bases between. The germline V gene has CDR1 LNHDA and CDR2 SQIVND (reference sequence). The CDR3 protein is CASSIVQGGFSEQYF. DNA of the CDR3: TGTGCCAGTAGTATTGTGCAGGGGGGATTCTCCGAGCAGTACTTC.

The CDR3 nucleotides read TGTGCCACCAGTGAGGTTTCAGGTGAGCAGTTCTTC. This translates into CATSEVSGEQFF. The chain joins TRBV24-1 to TRBJ2-1; D ambiguous. CDR1 KGHDR and CDR2 SFDVKD come from the germline V gene. Trimming cost V 4 bases and J 9 bases, with 9 bases left between them. The CDR3 totals 12 residues.

A remark on this clonotype: This may be a read error, as it is one base from a much larger clone. The gene calls are TRBV7-8 and TRBJ2-3; perhaps TRBD1 as D (6 bases). The end of the DNA fits TRBJ2-7 better, so the J call may be wrong. Germline CDR1 is SGHVS and CDR2 is FQNEAQ. The CDR3 consists of 14 residues. CDR3 amino acids: CASSHSSRGYEQYF. In DNA, the CDR3 is TGTGCCAGCAGCCATAGTTCCAGGGGTTACGAGCAGTACTTC.

This clonotype has more than one count but fewer than ten. The chain couples TRBV2 to TRBJ2-7; 10 nucleotides line up with TRBD1. There are 13 residues in the CDR3. Germline CDR1 reads SNHLY; CDR2 reads FYNNEI. Losses at the gene ends were 5 bases for V and 6 bases for J; bases not matched to a gene: 4. The CDR3 spells CASSMDRGAEQYF. CDR3 nucleotide sequence: TGTGCCAGCAGTATGGACAGGGGGGCCGAGCAGTACTTC.

Many counts were recorded for this clonotype. The rearrangement links TRBV12-3 or TRBV12-4 to TRBJ2-7; D unresolved. Deletions cut 0 bases from V and 6 bases from J, with 6 bases between. The CDR3 covers 12 residues. The CDR3 spells CASSLASGEQYF. The CDR3 DNA follows: TGTGCCAGCAGTTTAGCTAGTGGCGAGCAGTACTTC.

The table lists this clonotype with many counts. The rearrangement uses TRBV3-1 and TRBJ2-3; 9 bases are shared with TRBD2. This CDR3 is built from 16 residues. Germline CDR1 is LGHDT and CDR2 is YNNKEL (reference sequence). V lost 10 bases and J lost 1; bases outside the gene matches: 12. CDR3 sequence: CATNTPASGGTDTQYF. The CDR3 nucleotides read TGTGCCACCAATACTCCCGCTAGCGGGGGCACAGATACGCAGTATTTT.

This clonotype was seen at least ten times. The CDR3 is CSVERGSGAGELFF. CDR3 nucleotides: TGCAGCGTTGAACGGGGGAGCGGTGCCGGGGAGCTGTTTTTT. The V gene is TRBV29-1, the J gene TRBJ2-2; D may be TRBD2 (6 bases). The germline CDR1 and CDR2 sequences are SQVTM and ANQGSEA. The V end was cut by 2 bases, the J end by 6 bases, with 13 bases between. The CDR3 length is 14 residues.

Note on this clonotype: This clone may be a read error of a much larger clone one base away. The CDR3 coding sequence is TGTGCCAGCAGCTACGGACTAGGGTTGAACGAGCAGCACTTC. Translation: CASSYGLGLNEQHF. The gene calls are TRBV11-2 and TRBJ2-7; 7 nucleotides match TRBD2. Germline CDR1 is SGHAT and CDR2 is FQNNGV. The CDR3 runs to 14 residues.

Of note for this clonotype: This likely reflects a read error, since a far larger clone is one base away. The genes are TRBV24-1 and TRBJ2-3; no reliable D call. The better agreement between TRBJ2-1 and the DNA end casts doubt on the J call. This CDR3 is built from 14 residues. Germline CDR1 is KGHDR and CDR2 is SFDVKD. The CDR3 DNA sequence: TGTGCCACCAGTGGCGGATGGGATTACAATGGGCAGTTCTTC. This translates into CATSGGWDYNGQFF.

This clonotype has a count of ten or more. The chain employs TRBV6-1 and TRBJ2-3; D remains unclear. The V end was cut by 5 bases, the J end by 4 bases, with 13 bases between. This CDR3 has 14 residues. CDR1 MNHNS and CDR2 SASEGT come from the germline V gene. This CDR3 is CASSPSLRADTQYF. As DNA, the CDR3 is TGTGCCAGCAGTCCTTCGCTTCGGGCAGATACGCAGTATTTT.

This clonotype was observed a handful of times. The J gene is TRBJ2-1, the V gene TRBV5-1, with a weak D call TRBD2 (6 bases). V dropped 2 bases and J dropped 3 bases, with 12 bases sitting between them. From germline, CDR1 is SGHRS and CDR2 YFSETQ. The CDR3 is made up of 15 amino acids. The CDR3 nucleotides are TGCGCCAGCAGCTTCTCGGGACTGGACTACAATGAGCAGTTCTTC. Amino acids: CASSFSGLDYNEQFF.

V usage is TRBV2 and J usage is TRBJ1-1; a weak D match, TRBD1 (6 bases). Germline V gene sequence: CDR1 SNHLY, CDR2 FYNNEI. V lost 2 bases and J 1 base, leaving 32 bases between the germline ends. This CDR3 spans 22 amino acids. The CDR3 reads CASSEYGDYLPARTEENTEAFF. The DNA for the CDR3 is TGTGCCAGCAGTGAATATGGGGACTACCTACCGGCGAGGACAGAAGAGAACACTGAAGCTTTCTTT.

This clonotype has only a few counts. This rearrangement joins TRBV30 to TRBJ1-3, with no clear D. The CDR3 spans 14 residues. V was pared by 4 bases and J by 1 base, with 11 bases between. Germline CDR1 and CDR2: GTSNPN and SVGIG (reference sequence). CDR3 DNA: TGTGCCTGGACCTTCGGGCCTTCTGGAAACACCATATATTTT. Translation gives CAWTFGPSGNTIYF.

The sample holds many counts of this clonotype. The chain couples TRBV20-1 to TRBJ2-4, with D tentatively TRBD2 (6 bases). Looked up from germline, CDR1 is DFQATT and CDR2 is SNEGSKA (reference sequence). The CDR3 runs to 16 residues. The V gene lost 2 bases and the J gene lost 6 bases, with 20 bases spanning the gap. For the CDR3, the DNA is TGCAGTGCTAGATCTTCCGTGGGAGACGGGGGAAACATTCAGTACTTC. Protein: CSARSSVGDGGNIQYF.

Many counts were recorded for this clonotype. The CDR3 loop is CAISESNSHTEAFF. CDR3 in DNA: TGTGCCATCAGTGAGTCTAACAGCCACACTGAAGCTTTCTTT. The chain carries TRBV10-3 and TRBJ1-1; the D is unclear. Germline loops: CDR1 ENHRY, CDR2 SYGVKD. Deletions cut 0 bases from V and 3 bases from J, with 8 bases between. The length of the CDR3 is 14 residues.